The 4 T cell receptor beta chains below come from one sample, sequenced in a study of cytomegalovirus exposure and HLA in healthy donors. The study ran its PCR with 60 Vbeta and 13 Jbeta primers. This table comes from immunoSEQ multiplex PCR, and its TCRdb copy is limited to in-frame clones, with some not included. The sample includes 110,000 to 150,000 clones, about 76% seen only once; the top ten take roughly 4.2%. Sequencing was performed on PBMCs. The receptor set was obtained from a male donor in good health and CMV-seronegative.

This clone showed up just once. CDR3 residues: CASSVSSGGYNEQFF. For the CDR3, the DNA is TGTGCCAGCAGCGTATCTAGCGGGGGCTACAATGAGCAGTTCTTC. The chain carries TRBV9 and TRBJ2-1; 10 bases are shared with TRBD2. Germline V lookup: CDR1 SGDLS, CDR2 YYNGEE. The CDR3 has 15 residues. V dropped 1 base and J dropped 3; count of bases not matched to a gene: 1.

The CDR3 DNA is TGTGCCAGCAGTGACGCAGGGGGCTGGGGTGAAGCTTTCTTT. Translation: CASSDAGGWGEAFF. V gene TRBV27 combines with J gene TRBJ1-1, with 8 bases identical to TRBD1. This CDR3 region has 14 residues. J was trimmed by 7 bases and V by 5 bases; bases with no gene match: 9. CDR1 and CDR2 (germline): MNHEY, SMNVEV (reference sequence).

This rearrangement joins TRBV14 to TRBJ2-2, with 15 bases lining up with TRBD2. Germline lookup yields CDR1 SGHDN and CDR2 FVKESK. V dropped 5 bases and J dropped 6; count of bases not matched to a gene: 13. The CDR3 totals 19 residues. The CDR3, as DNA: TGTGCCAGCAGCTCGTGGACTAGCGGGAGGGCCGATTTGGCCGGGGAGCTGTTTTTT. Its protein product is CASSSWTSGRADLAGELFF.

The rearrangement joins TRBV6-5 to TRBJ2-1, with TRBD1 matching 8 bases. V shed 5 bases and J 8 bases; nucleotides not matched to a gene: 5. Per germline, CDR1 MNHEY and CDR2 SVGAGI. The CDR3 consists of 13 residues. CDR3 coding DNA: TGTGCCAGCAGTGACAGGGGTCGCGATGAGCAGTTCTTC. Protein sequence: CASSDRGRDEQFF.